The present entry profiles one TCR beta chain with its context. Participant-reported clinical history was the basis for cohort assignment. Within 2 weeks of study entry, exposed participants had contacted a PCR-confirmed or clinician-diagnosed COVID-19 case. Looked up from germline, CDR1 is MGHRA and CDR2 is YSYEKL. The CDR3 is 16 residues long. Trimming shortened V by 0 bases and J by 3 bases, and 13 bases separated the two germline ends. The data were produced by immunoSEQ multiplex PCR, yet TCRdb's version contains in-frame clones alone and is incomplete. The sample has hundreds of thousands of clones, 80% to 90% seen once. The sample originates from a study of blood T cell repertoires in COVID-19. Study-wide context: There were acute and convalescent COVID-19 samples, and they came from the United States, Italy and Spain.

The sequenced sample was PBMCs or T cells enriched from blood (not recorded which). This TCR was recovered from a man in his forties or fifties who had been exposed to COVID-19. This chain uses TRBV4-1 with TRBJ2-3; possibly TRBD1 for D (5 bases). The CDR3 DNA is TGCGCCAGCAGCCAAGACAGGGAATATCGAACAGATACGCAGTATTTT. This encodes CASSQDREYRTDTQYF.